Listed here are 8 T cell receptor beta chains from one sample, sequenced in a study of metastatic and nonmetastatic thyroid tumors. TCRdb re-processed the PCR reads through MiXCR. The top ten hold 10% to 12% of the sample, which has about 93,000 clones, more than 9.5% seen once. Nobody among the patients had been given any treatment before thyroid surgery. The sequenced material came from blood. Receptors were obtained from a female donor with papillary thyroid cancer or a benign thyroid nodule (not recorded which). Some clones in this sample may be carry-over from other donors' samples.

On this clone: The same CDR3 also results from other DNA sequences found in this sample. The chain couples TRBV6-1 to TRBJ2-7, with 8 bases fitting TRBD1. Unmatched junction bases numbered 7, after V lost 5 bases and J lost 7 bases. The germline CDR1 and CDR2 sequences are MNHNS and SASEGT. The CDR3 loop spans 13 amino acids. CDR3 in DNA: TGTGCCAGCAGTAGGACAGGGTCAACAGAGCAGTACTTC. Amino acid sequence: CASSRTGSTEQYF.

DNA of the CDR3: TGTGCCAGCAGCCCAAGGACAGGGGGCGCGGATGAGCAGTACTTC. It is translated as CASSPRTGGADEQYF. The chain employs TRBV28 and TRBJ2-7, with 11 nucleotides matching TRBD1. The junction had 11 bases not matched to a gene; V was cut back by 6 bases and J by 7 bases. CDR3 length: 15 residues. Germline lookup yields CDR1 MDHEN and CDR2 SYDVKM.

This clone was detected many times. The gene calls are TRBV4-3 and TRBJ2-1; D is unclear. V lost 0 bases, J lost 0 bases, and 3 bases lay in between. This CDR3 has 14 residues. Germline CDR1 and CDR2: LGHNA and YSLEER. The CDR3 loop is CASSQESSYNEQFF. CDR3 sequence (DNA): TGCGCCAGCAGCCAAGAATCCTCCTACAATGAGCAGTTCTTC.

The table lists this clone with many counts. This sequence joins TRBV19 and TRBJ1-1, with no clear D. This CDR3 region has 13 residues. V lost 4 bases and J 5 bases, leaving 11 bases between the germline ends. Germline assignment: CDR1 LNHDA and CDR2 SQIVND (reference sequence). CDR3 sequence reads: CASSRTGRTEAFF. The CDR3 DNA reads TGTGCCAGTAGTAGGACGGGGAGGACTGAAGCTTTCTTT.

For this clone: This sequence may be a read error, since a much larger clone differs from it by one base. V usage is TRBV20-1 and J usage is TRBJ1-1; a weak D match, TRBD1 (5 bases). There are 11 residues in the CDR3. The germline V gene encodes CDR1 DFQATT and CDR2 SNEGSKA (reference sequence). CDR3 in DNA: TGCAATGCTACTCTGGGGGAGGAAGCTTTCTTT. Translation: CNATLGEEAFF.

This clone was detected ten times or more. V and J are TRBV12-3 or TRBV12-4 and TRBJ2-7; perhaps TRBD1 as D (5 bases). V lost 4 bases, J lost 0 bases, and 7 bases lay in between. The CDR3 runs to 13 residues. CDR3 DNA: TGTGCCAGCAGTTGGGGCCGCTCCTACGAGCAGTACTTC. This encodes CASSWGRSYEQYF.

This clone showed up many times. The chain uses TRBV2 and TRBJ2-7; D remains unclear. V dropped 1 base and J dropped 4 bases, with 8 bases sitting between them. Germline assignment: CDR1 SNHLY and CDR2 FYNNEI. CDR3 length equals 13 residues. The CDR3 region has the DNA TGTGCCAGCAGTGAAGGACGGATTTACGAGCAGTACTTC. Its translation: CASSEGRIYEQYF.

In this sample, this clone turned up many times. Other DNA sequences within the sample encode an identical CDR3. V is TRBV20-1 and J is TRBJ2-7, with TRBD2 matching over 10 bases. The CDR3 is 15 amino acids. Looked up from germline, CDR1 is DFQATT and CDR2 is SNEGSKA (reference sequence). Germline trimming cut 4 bases from V and 11 bases from J; bases unmatched to any gene: 17. The CDR3: CSAMIMGLARLREYF. CDR3 DNA: TGCAGTGCTATGATTATGGGACTAGCGCGACTTAGGGAGTACTTC.